This T cell receptor (beta chain) appears in the sequencing data of a study of T cells in narcolepsy. For the study at large: Patients with NT1 or NT2 and healthy control donors were enrolled.

Assay: immunoSEQ multiplex PCR; the TCRdb copy retains only in-frame clones and omits some. Among roughly 20,000 clones listed, approximately 84% were seen once. There are 15 residues in the CDR3. The germline V gene encodes CDR1 KGHSH and CDR2 LQKENI. Trimming took 3 bases from V and 0 from J, leaving 9 bases between them. Study conclusions and caveats: Autoreactive clonotypes reportedly recurred in blood of same and different patients, not controls. Some memory CD4+ repertoires had no autoreactive clone sequences. HCRT-specific and TRIB2-specific autoreactive clonotypes appeared among same-patient CSF and blood CD4+ clonotypes.

About this clone: No antigen is known for it.

The origin of this receptor is a human donor in good health. The specimen was memory (CD45RA-) CD4+ T cells from blood. This chain uses TRBV18 with TRBJ1-3; D may be TRBD1 (5 bases). The CDR3 bases are TGTGCCAGCTCACCGGGGGAAAGCTCTGGAAACACCATATATTTT. As protein: CASSPGESSGNTIYF.